The rows below give T cell receptor beta chains drawn from one sample of a study of CD8+CD57+ T cells in acquired aplastic anemia. Each CDR3 protein gets one entry after TCRdb re-called the reads with MiXCR. In the table there are more than 150,000 distinct CDR3 sequences, over 40% of which are singletons. Sequenced: sorted CD4+, CD8+, or CD8+CD57+ T cells (not recorded which) from PBMCs. All receptors derive from a human donor with aplastic anemia. The CDR3 runs from the conserved cysteine through the conserved F or W. A row's size may be missing; if present it is once, few, many or a size class.

v_call	clone_size	cdr3_aa
TRBV25-1	-	CASSAGLSGVGGYTF
TRBV10-3	few	CAIAVTGNYGYTF
TRBV7-3	-	CASSFGGPADTQYF
TRBV10-2	-	CASSLGTSGRHNEQFF
TRBV20-1	-	CSARVRGNTEAFF
TRBV4-3	many	CASSRAQGQETQYF
TRBV27	few	CASNSHAGAQSYNEQFF
TRBV15	-	CATSRDPAGGGEQFF
TRBV6-1	-	CATSDRENNEQFF
TRBV10-3	-	CAISGRTGGQETQYF
TRBV19	-	CASRNEPQETQYF
TRBV3-1	many	CASSQDRGLFYEQYF
TRBV29-1	few	CSVEDKGAVGYTF
TRBV9	many	CASSLGAGETQYF
TRBV2	many	CASSEVGGSRDLHF
TRBV20-1	-	CSARSGNSQETQYF
TRBV19	-	CASSKGLAGTSTDTQYF